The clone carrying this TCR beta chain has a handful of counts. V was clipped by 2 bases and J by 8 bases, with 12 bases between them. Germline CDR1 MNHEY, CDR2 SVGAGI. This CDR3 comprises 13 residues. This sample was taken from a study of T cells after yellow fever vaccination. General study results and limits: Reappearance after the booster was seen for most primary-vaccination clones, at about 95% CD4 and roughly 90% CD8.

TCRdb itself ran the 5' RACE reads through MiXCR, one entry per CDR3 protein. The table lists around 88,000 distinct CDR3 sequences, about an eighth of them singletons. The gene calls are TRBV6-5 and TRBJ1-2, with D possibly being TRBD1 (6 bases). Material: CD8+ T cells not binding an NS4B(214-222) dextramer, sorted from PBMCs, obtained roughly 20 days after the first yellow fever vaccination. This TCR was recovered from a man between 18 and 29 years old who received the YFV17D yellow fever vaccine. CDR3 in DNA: TGTGCCAGCAGTTACGGGGGGGCAGGGGGCTACACCTTC. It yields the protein CASSYGGAGGYTF.